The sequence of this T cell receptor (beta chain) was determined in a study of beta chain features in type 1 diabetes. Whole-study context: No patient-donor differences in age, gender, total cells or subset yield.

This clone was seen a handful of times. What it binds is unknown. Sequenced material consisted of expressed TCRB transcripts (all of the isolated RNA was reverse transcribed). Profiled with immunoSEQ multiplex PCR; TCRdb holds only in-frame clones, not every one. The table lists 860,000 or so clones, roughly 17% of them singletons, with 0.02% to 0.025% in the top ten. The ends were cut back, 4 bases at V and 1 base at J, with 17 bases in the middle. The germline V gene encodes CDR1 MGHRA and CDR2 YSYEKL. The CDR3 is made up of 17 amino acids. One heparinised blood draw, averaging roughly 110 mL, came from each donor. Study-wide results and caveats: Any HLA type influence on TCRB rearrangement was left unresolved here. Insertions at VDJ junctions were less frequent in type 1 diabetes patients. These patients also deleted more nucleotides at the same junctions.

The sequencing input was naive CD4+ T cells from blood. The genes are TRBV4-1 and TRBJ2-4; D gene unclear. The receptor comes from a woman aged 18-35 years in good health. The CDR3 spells CASSPRPQEIAKNIQYF. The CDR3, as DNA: TGCGCCAGCAGCCCCAGACCGCAGGAAATTGCCAAAAACATTCAGTACTTC.